Presented here are 20 T cell receptor beta chains from one specimen sequenced in a study of cytomegalovirus exposure and HLA in healthy donors. 60 Vbeta and 13 Jbeta primers were used in PCR. Data came from immunoSEQ multiplex PCR; TCRdb stores just in-frame clones and leaves some out. The sample records around 67,000 clones, 80% to 90% being singletons. The sequencing input was PBMCs. The receptors originated from a woman aged 25 to 39 in good health and CMV-seropositive.

The chain has TRBV4-2 and TRBJ2-1, with D possibly being TRBD2 (6 bases). The V end was cut by 0 bases, the J end by 4 bases, with 10 bases between. The CDR3 totals 15 residues. From germline, CDR1 is LGHNA and CDR2 YNFKEQ. The CDR3 reads CASSQEAGTYNEQFF. DNA of the CDR3: TGTGCCAGCAGCCAAGAGGCGGGAACATACAATGAGCAGTTCTTC.

This chain links TRBV9 with TRBJ2-1, with 13 bases that match TRBD2. CDR1 is SGDLS and CDR2 is YYNGEE in the germline V gene. J gave up 8 bases and V 4 bases, and 6 bases lay outside the gene matches. This CDR3 comprises 15 residues. The CDR3 nucleotides are TGTGCCAGCAGCCCACGGACTAGCGGGAGCGATGAGCAGTTCTTC. This sequence encodes CASSPRTSGSDEQFF.

The rearrangement uses TRBV9 and TRBJ2-1, with a tentative D call TRBD1 (6 bases). CDR1 SGDLS and CDR2 YYNGEE come from the germline V gene. The CDR3 contains 15 residues. The germline V and J ends were trimmed by 0 bases and 4 bases, with 11 bases remaining between them. The CDR3 here is CASSVGRGGYNEQFF. DNA of the CDR3: TGTGCCAGCAGCGTAGGTAGAGGGGGTTACAATGAGCAGTTCTTC.

This clone was seen a handful of times. The V and J genes are TRBV6-4 and TRBJ2-3; TRBD1 aligns across 8 bases. CDR1 is MRHNA and CDR2 is SNTAGT in the germline V gene. V dropped 0 bases and J dropped 4; count of bases not matched to a gene: 0. The CDR3 contains 14 residues. Here the CDR3 reads CASSDSQGADTQYF. In DNA, the CDR3 is TGTGCCAGCAGTGACTCACAGGGGGCAGATACGCAGTATTTT.

This clone was recorded a few times. V and J are TRBV7-2 and TRBJ2-1; D gene ambiguous. V gave up 1 base and J gave up 12 bases, with 10 bases separating them. The CDR3 runs 12 residues. Germline V CDR1 and CDR2: SGHTA, FQGNSA. The CDR3 DNA follows: TGTGCCAGCAGCTTAGGATTCCGCGGGCAGTTCTTC. It yields the protein CASSLGFRGQFF.

Comment on this clone: It is unclear where the CDR3 begins or ends on the DNA, so no DNA is shown, and the CDR3 is as TCRdb lists it. The chain combines TRBV28 with TRBJ2-1; TRBD2, the table's D call, was not compared with the DNA. The CDR3 region is 20 residues in length, termini included. The germline gives CDR1 MDHEN, CDR2 SYDVKM. CDR3 loop: CASSSVGTSGRAVLHGGTLF.

This sequence joins TRBV5-4 and TRBJ1-2; 8 bases fit TRBD1. Germline V gene sequence: CDR1 SGHNT, CDR2 YYREEE (reference sequence). Trimming at V came to 9 bases and at J to 3 bases, leaving 7 bases not matched to a gene. The CDR3 extends over 13 amino acids. The CDR3 DNA reads TGTGCCATCCGGACAGGGATTGACTATGGCTACACCTTC. Translation: CAIRTGIDYGYTF.

This clone was seen just once. V is TRBV6-4 and J is TRBJ2-7; 12 bases match TRBD1. Germline V gene data show CDR1 as MRHNA and CDR2 as SNTAGT. The CDR3 sequence is 15 residues long. The junction had 9 bases not matched to a gene; V was cut back by 7 bases and J by 5 bases. The CDR3 loop reads CASKNRDRGRNEQYF. CDR3 bases: TGTGCCAGCAAAAATAGGGACAGGGGGCGTAACGAGCAGTACTTC.

The chain couples TRBV10-3 to TRBJ2-5; D is perhaps TRBD2 (5 bases). The ends were cut back, 10 bases at V and 0 bases at J, with 15 bases in the middle. Per the germline V gene, CDR1 is ENHRY and CDR2 is SYGVKD. There are 14 residues in the CDR3. The CDR3 is CATRGLVNQETQYF. CDR3 coding DNA: TGTGCCACCCGGGGATTGGTAAACCAAGAGACCCAGTACTTC.

The chain has TRBV19 and TRBJ1-2, with 11 positions matching TRBD1. V was pared by 7 bases and J by 5 bases, with 9 bases of the junction left unmatched. The CDR3 has 15 residues. CDR1 is LNHDA, CDR2 SQIVND, per germline (reference sequence). CDR3 DNA sequence: TGTGCCAGTATTGACGCTGGGACAGGGGGATATGGCTACACCTTC. Translating it yields CASIDAGTGGYGYTF.

The gene calls are TRBV12-5 and TRBJ2-1, with TRBD2 as a possible D gene (6 bases). The CDR3 consists of 14 residues. Trimming took off 7 bases at V and 2 bases at J, with 12 bases between the two ends. CDR1 LGHNT and CDR2 FRNRAP come from the germline V gene. The CDR3 DNA follows: TGTGCTAGTGATAACGGGGGACCCTACAATGAGCAGTTCTTC. Translated: CASDNGGPYNEQFF. The variable domain in full, completed from reference TRBV12-5 and TRBJ2-1, reads DARVTQTPRHKVTEMGQEVTMRCQPILGHNTVFWYRQTMMQGLELLAYFRNRAPLDDSGMPKDRFSAEMPDATLATLKIQPSEPRDSAVYFCASDNGGPYNEQFFGPGTRLTVL.

The sample holds a few counts of this clone. Relative to the germline gene, one junction end is altered; a read error may explain this. The gene calls are TRBV6-5 and TRBJ2-7; no reliable D call. Germline V gene sequence: CDR1 MNHEY, CDR2 SVGAGI. The CDR3 contains 11 residues. This CDR3 is CASSYLAECSF. The DNA of the CDR3 is TGTGCCAGCAGTTACCTCGCCGAATGTAGCTTC.

This clone came up once. The V call is TRBV19, the J call TRBJ2-1; 11 bases map to TRBD2. Trimming took 0 bases from V and 14 from J; bases not matched to a gene: 3. CDR1 LNHDA and CDR2 SQIVND come from the germline V gene (reference sequence). The CDR3 runs to 13 residues. In nucleotides, the CDR3 is TGTGCCAGTAGTATAGAACTAGCGGGAGTCGAGTTCTTC. Translating gives CASSIELAGVEFF. The full variable domain, completed using reference TRBV19 and TRBJ2-1, is DGGITQSPKYLFRKEGQNVTLSCEQNLNHDAMYWYRQDPGQGLRLIYYSQIVNDFQKGDIAEGYSVSREKKESFPLTVTSAQKNPTAFYLCASSIELAGVEFFGPGTRLTVL.

This sequence joins TRBV19 and TRBJ1-5, with a tentative D call TRBD1 (5 bases). The V end was cut by 3 bases, the J end by 1 base, with 10 bases between. The CDR3 consists of 15 residues. Per germline, CDR1 LNHDA and CDR2 SQIVND (reference sequence). The DNA for the CDR3 is TGTGCCAGTAGTATTAGGGGTATGAGCAATCAGCCCCAGCATTTT. Translation: CASSIRGMSNQPQHF.

This clone has just one count. The rearrangement links TRBV6-4 to TRBJ2-6; 7 positions match TRBD1. The CDR3 loop spans 15 amino acids. With 6 bases clipped from V and 4 bases from J, the junction kept 6 bases outside the gene matches. Germline V CDR1 and CDR2: MRHNA, SNTAGT. The chain's CDR3 is CASSLTGDGANVLTF. CDR3 DNA: TGTGCCAGCAGCCTAACAGGGGACGGGGCCAACGTCCTGACTTTC.

The chain links TRBV7-9 to TRBJ1-3, with D possibly TRBD1 on 6 matching bases. CDR1 SEHNR and CDR2 FQNEAQ come from the germline V gene (reference sequence). Trimming took off 4 bases at V and 8 bases at J, with 21 bases between the two ends. The CDR3 runs to 16 residues. CDR3 in amino acids: CASSSDRPQGRDTIYF. As DNA, the CDR3 is TGTGCCAGCAGCTCCGACAGGCCACAAGGTCGTGACACCATATATTTT.

This chain connects TRBV12-5 to TRBJ2-3; 7 nucleotides agree with TRBD2. The germline CDR1 and CDR2 sequences are LGHNT and FRNRAP. V lost 4 bases, J lost 5 bases, and 12 bases stayed unmatched. The CDR3 has 16 residues. This CDR3 is CASGSPPSGSQDTQYF. CDR3 bases: TGTGCTAGTGGTTCCCCTCCTAGCGGCAGCCAAGATACGCAGTATTTT.

The V and J genes are TRBV29-1 and TRBJ1-2, with D hard to call. This CDR3 contains 11 residues. Trimming pared 3 bases from V and 9 bases from J, leaving 11 bases between. CDR1 SQVTM and CDR2 ANQGSEA come from the germline V gene. The CDR3 loop is CSVDSGYRYTF. The CDR3 nucleotides read TGCAGCGTTGATTCGGGGTATCGCTACACCTTC.

This sequence joins TRBV6-5 and TRBJ2-5; TRBD1 matches 11 bases. V shed 2 bases and J 5 bases; nucleotides not matched to a gene: 7. The germline gives CDR1 MNHEY, CDR2 SVGAGI. This CDR3 spans 16 amino acids. CDR3 DNA: TGTGCCAGCAGTTACGCGGGGACAGGGGGTTTGGAGACCCAGTACTTC. Encoded protein: CASSYAGTGGLETQYF.

V and J are TRBV6-1 and TRBJ1-1; D is unclear. There are 14 residues in the CDR3. CDR1 is MNHNS and CDR2 is SASEGT in the germline V gene. With 3 bases removed from V and 0 bases from J, the gap between germline ends came to 8 bases. CDR3 amino acids: CASSDWPMNTEAFF. Written as DNA, the CDR3 is TGTGCCAGCAGTGACTGGCCCATGAACACTGAAGCTTTCTTT.